This T cell receptor (beta chain) came from a study of blood T cells in healthy people across ages. Findings and limits, study-wide: Per million T cells, TCR beta diversity dropped about linearly as age rose.

On this clonotype: The antigen is undetermined.

Peripheral blood samples of around 9.3 milliliters were drawn from each donor. Germline CDR1 is LGHNA and CDR2 is YNFKEQ. V trimming: 4 bases; J trimming: 3 bases; junction bases outside the gene matches: 5. The CDR3 runs 17 residues. Alongside a J-beta primer mix, a sample-barcoded 5' primer served in a second PCR lasting about 6 to 12 cycles. Carrying 12 random nucleotides, a template-switch adaptor labeled each individual cDNA molecule. Each CDR3 protein is one row after TCRdb ran MiXCR on the 5' RACE reads. The table records about 1.8 million distinct CDR3 sequences, roughly 49% of them present only once.

The receptor was isolated from a woman aged 40 to 50 in good health. Sequenced sample: blood. V usage is TRBV4-2 and J usage is TRBJ2-1; TRBD2 agrees at 14 bases. CDR3 sequence reads: CASSRGLAGVDYNEQFF. In DNA, the CDR3 is TGTGCCAGCAGCCGGGGACTAGCGGGGGTTGACTACAATGAGCAGTTCTTC.